One and the same sample provided the 14 T cell receptor beta chains below, sequenced in a study of blood T cells in healthy people across ages. With a J-beta primer mix and a sample-barcoded 5' primer, a second PCR ran roughly 7 to 11 cycles. One entry per CDR3 protein results from TCRdb running MiXCR on the 5' RACE reads. The sample contains some 1.5 million distinct CDR3 sequences, approximately 28% of which appear only once. The source material was blood. Receptor source: a woman between 25 and 40 years old in good health.

This rearrangement joins TRBV18 to TRBJ1-1; D uncertain. The V end was cut by 1 base, the J end by 0 bases, with 9 bases between. Germline CDR1 and CDR2: KGHSH and LQKENI. The CDR3 length is 15 residues. CDR3 coding DNA: TGTGCCAGCTCACCACTTGATAGCCTGAACACTGAAGCTTTCTTT. It yields the protein CASSPLDSLNTEAFF.

The V and J genes are TRBV12-3 or TRBV12-4 and TRBJ2-1; no clear D gene. The germline V and J ends were trimmed by 5 bases and 7 bases, with 9 bases remaining between them. The CDR3 runs to 12 residues. The CDR3 DNA reads TGTGCCAGCAGTCCCGAACCTAATGAGCAGTTCTTC. Translated, it gives CASSPEPNEQFF.

This sequence joins TRBV20-1 and TRBJ1-2; the D is unclear. V dropped 5 bases and J dropped 8 bases, with 12 bases sitting between them. In germline, CDR1 is DFQATT, CDR2 SNEGSKA (reference sequence). This CDR3 has 11 residues. In DNA, the CDR3 is TGCAGTGCTTCCTTAGTTGTGGGCTACACCTTC. The encoded protein is CSASLVVGYTF.

This chain uses TRBV12-3 or TRBV12-4 with TRBJ2-2; 15 bases line up with TRBD2. The CDR3 is 20 residues long. V lost 3 bases, J lost 4 bases, and 12 bases stayed unmatched. Here the CDR3 reads CASSFALRGLAGGATGELFF. In DNA, the CDR3 is TGTGCCAGCAGTTTTGCTCTACGGGGACTAGCGGGGGGAGCCACCGGGGAGCTGTTTTTT.

This clonotype was seen at least ten times. V is TRBV6-5 and J is TRBJ2-7, with 7 bases identical to TRBD2. The CDR3 contains 13 residues. V gave up 10 bases and J gave up 1 base; unmatched junction bases: 7. The V gene's germline CDR1 is MNHEY and CDR2 SVGAGI. The DNA of the CDR3 is TGTGCCACCCAACGGGGGGTTTCCTACGAGCAGTACTTC. Translated, it gives CATQRGVSYEQYF.

With regard to this clonotype: Its ends do not fully match the called genes, so a read error is possible. The chain employs TRBV15 and TRBJ2-5, with D possibly being TRBD1 (6 bases). Germline CDR1 reads LNHNV; CDR2 reads YYDKDF (reference sequence). CDR3 length equals 15 residues. The CDR3 loop reads CAASSNGQIQETQYF. CDR3 nucleotide sequence: TGTGCCGCCAGCAGTAACGGACAGATCCAAGAGACCCAGTACTTC.

The chain carries TRBV9 and TRBJ1-1; maybe TRBD1 (6 bases). This CDR3 is built from 16 residues. CDR1 and CDR2 from the germline V gene are SGDLS and YYNGEE. V dropped 6 bases and J dropped 4 bases, with 22 bases sitting between them. As DNA, the CDR3 is TGTGCCAGCACCCCGCTTGGGGGCGGCTCGAGCACTGAAGCTTTCTTT. Protein sequence: CASTPLGGGSSTEAFF.

This chain joins TRBV12-3 or TRBV12-4 and TRBJ1-1; D might be TRBD1 (5 bases). V gave up 5 bases and J gave up 0 bases, with 22 bases separating them. The length of the CDR3 is 18 residues. Here the CDR3 reads CASSGPPGRETMNTEAFF. The CDR3, as DNA: TGTGCCAGCAGTGGACCCCCGGGACGGGAGACGATGAACACTGAAGCTTTCTTT.

This clonotype showed up many times. The chain combines TRBV5-1 with TRBJ2-1, with TRBD1 matching 9 bases. The V gene's germline CDR1 is SGHRS and CDR2 YFSETQ. Trimming removed 0 bases from V and 7 bases from J; junction bases left unmatched: 11. CDR3 length: 17 residues. CDR3 sequence reads: CASSLAFAGTGNNEQFF. In DNA, the CDR3 is TGCGCCAGCAGCTTGGCCTTTGCCGGGACAGGGAATAATGAGCAGTTCTTC.

This clonotype has a handful of counts. The CDR3 nucleotides are TGTGCCAGCAGTCTTTCGCATAGAAGCACAGATACGCAGTATTTT. Residues: CASSLSHRSTDTQYF. The rearrangement joins TRBV6-2 or TRBV6-3 to TRBJ2-3, with unresolved D. CDR3 size: 15 residues. Germline V gives CDR1 MNHEY, CDR2 SVGEGT. Trimming took off 5 bases at V and 0 bases at J, with 12 bases between the two ends.

This clonotype was recorded many times. The chain joins TRBV4-3 to TRBJ1-2; D ambiguous. Per the germline V gene, CDR1 is LGHNA and CDR2 is YSLEER. The length of the CDR3 is 14 residues. Trimming took 4 bases from V and 4 from J, leaving 13 bases between them. The CDR3 nucleotides read TGCGCCAGCAGCCTAAGTAGAGGCTCCTATGGCTACACCTTC. Its translation: CASSLSRGSYGYTF.

The J gene is TRBJ1-6, the V gene TRBV9; D is undetermined. The V gene's germline CDR1 is SGDLS and CDR2 YYNGEE. The V gene lost 0 bases and the J gene lost 13 bases, with 8 bases spanning the gap. The length of the CDR3 is 12 residues. CDR3 sequence reads: CASSVAGNPLHF. CDR3 in DNA: TGTGCCAGCAGCGTAGCGGGGAACCCCCTCCACTTT.

The chain has TRBV5-6 and TRBJ2-7; no clear D gene. In germline, CDR1 is SGHDT, CDR2 YYEEEE. The CDR3 covers 12 residues. The germline V and J ends were trimmed by 6 bases and 0 bases, with 7 bases remaining between them. The CDR3 loop reads CASNLYSYEQYF. The CDR3 DNA reads TGTGCCAGCAACTTATACTCCTACGAGCAGTACTTC.

The rearrangement links TRBV7-2 to TRBJ2-7; D is ambiguous. The CDR3 totals 15 residues. The germline gives CDR1 SGHTA, CDR2 FQGNSA. Deletions cut 3 bases from V and 0 bases from J, with 12 bases between. The CDR3 loop is CASSLTLTTSYEQYF. In nucleotides, the CDR3 is TGTGCCAGCAGCTTGACCCTCACGACCTCCTACGAGCAGTACTTC.